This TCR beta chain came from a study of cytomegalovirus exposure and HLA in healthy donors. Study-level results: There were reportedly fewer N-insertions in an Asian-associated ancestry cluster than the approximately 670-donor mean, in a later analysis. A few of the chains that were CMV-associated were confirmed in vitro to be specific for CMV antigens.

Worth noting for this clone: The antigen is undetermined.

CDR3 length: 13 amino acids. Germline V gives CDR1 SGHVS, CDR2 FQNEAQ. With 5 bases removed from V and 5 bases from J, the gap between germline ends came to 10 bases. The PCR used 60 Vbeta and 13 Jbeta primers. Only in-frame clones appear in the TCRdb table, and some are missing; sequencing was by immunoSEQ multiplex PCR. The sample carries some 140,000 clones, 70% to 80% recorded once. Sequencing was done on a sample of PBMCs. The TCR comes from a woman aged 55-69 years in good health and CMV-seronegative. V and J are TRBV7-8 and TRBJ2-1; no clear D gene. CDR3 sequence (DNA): TGTGCCAGCAGCATCGACTTGAACAATGAGCAGTTCTTC. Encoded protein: CASSIDLNNEQFF.